These 20 T cell receptor beta chains were sequenced from one sample in a study of T-cell reconstitution after alpha-beta-depleted transplantation in children. Library preparation (for TCRbeta) was performed with unique molecular identifiers. TCRdb fed the PCR reads into MiXCR, producing one record per CDR3 protein. Seen here are about 400,000 distinct CDR3 sequences, roughly 21% observed once, and the top ten hold 3% to 4.5%. Sequenced here: PBMCs from the stem cell graft donor, sampled from the stem cell graft. Receptors were obtained from a human donor who donated a stem cell graft to a child with acute myeloid leukemia.

This clonotype was counted a few times. The chain couples TRBV12-3 or TRBV12-4 to TRBJ2-1; D is unresolved. V was shortened by 4 bases and J by 9 bases, with 7 bases between the two germline ends. The CDR3 covers 11 residues. The CDR3 sequence: CASSYLFEQFF. The CDR3 nucleotides read TGTGCCAGCAGTTATTTATTTGAGCAGTTCTTC.

This sequence joins TRBV4-3 and TRBJ2-2, with TRBD1 matching over 8 bases. V trimming: 5 bases; J trimming: 5 bases; junction bases outside the gene matches: 7. CDR1 and CDR2 (germline): LGHNA, YSLEER. CDR3 size: 15 residues. The CDR3 loop reads CASSAGQDLTGELFF. The CDR3 nucleotides read TGCGCCAGCAGCGCGGGACAGGACCTTACCGGGGAGCTGTTTTTT.

This clonotype has at least ten counts. This chain links TRBV20-1 with TRBJ2-2, with D maybe TRBD2 (6 bases). Germline assignment: CDR1 DFQATT and CDR2 SNEGSKA (reference sequence). The length of the CDR3 is 13 residues. The V gene lost 3 bases and the J gene lost 7 bases, with 12 bases spanning the gap. CDR3 in DNA: TGCAGTGCTAGGGGACTGCTCGGCGGGGAGCTGTTTTTT. This sequence encodes CSARGLLGGELFF.

The CDR3 DNA follows: TGTGCCAGCAGCTCAAGGACAGGGGGTGAATTAGGCGAGCAGTACTTC. This gives the protein CASSSRTGGELGEQYF. V gene TRBV7-9 combines with J gene TRBJ2-7, with 10 bases fitting TRBD1. Germline V lookup: CDR1 SEHNR, CDR2 FQNEAQ (reference sequence). The CDR3 contains 16 residues. With 4 bases clipped from V and 6 bases from J, the junction kept 12 bases outside the gene matches.

The chain joins TRBV5-1 to TRBJ2-1; TRBD2 is a possible D gene (5 bases). CDR3 size: 15 residues. V was clipped by 2 bases and J by 4 bases, with 13 bases between them. Germline CDR1 SGHRS, CDR2 YFSETQ. CDR3 DNA sequence: TGCGCCAGCAGCTTACTAGGTGGAGAATACAATGAGCAGTTCTTC. It translates to CASSLLGGEYNEQFF.

The sample holds many counts of this clonotype. The chain links TRBV6-1 to TRBJ2-1; D remains unclear. From germline, CDR1 is MNHNS and CDR2 SASEGT. This CDR3 region has 13 residues. Deletions cut 1 base from V and 4 bases from J, with 5 bases between. CDR3 sequence (DNA): TGTGCCAGCAGTGAAGGACATTACAATGAGCAGTTCTTC. It translates to CASSEGHYNEQFF.

This clonotype was detected a few times. This sequence joins TRBV5-1 and TRBJ2-7; possibly TRBD2 for D (5 bases). Germline V CDR1 and CDR2: SGHRS, YFSETQ. The CDR3 totals 14 residues. With 4 bases removed from V and 1 base from J, the gap between germline ends came to 12 bases. The chain's CDR3 is CASSGVTGSYEQYF. The CDR3 bases are TGCGCCAGCAGCGGCGTAACGGGGTCCTACGAGCAGTACTTC.

The CDR3: CASSLRARGEQFF. CDR3 DNA: TGTGCCAGCAGCTTAAGAGCCCGTGGTGAGCAGTTCTTC. The V and J genes are TRBV7-3 and TRBJ2-1; unclear D gene. Germline CDR1 SGHTA, CDR2 FQGTGA. V was cut by 1 base and J by 9 bases, with 10 bases left in between. The CDR3 sequence is 13 residues long.

In its sample, this clonotype was seen many times. This chain joins TRBV5-1 and TRBJ1-1; 7 bases align to TRBD1. The trim removed 2 bases at V and 2 bases at J, leaving 6 bases unmatched. CDR1 SGHRS and CDR2 YFSETQ come from the germline V gene. The CDR3 contains 15 residues. The CDR3, as DNA: TGCGCCAGCAGCTTAATACAGGGGACAAACACTGAAGCTTTCTTT. The encoded protein is CASSLIQGTNTEAFF.

The gene calls are TRBV3-1 and TRBJ2-1; 9 nucleotides line up with TRBD2. J gave up 7 bases and V 2 bases, and 9 bases lay outside the gene matches. This CDR3 has 16 amino acids. Germline values: CDR1 LGHDT, CDR2 YNNKEL (reference sequence). CDR3 in amino acids: CASSQSWREGWNEQFF. CDR3 in DNA: TGTGCCAGCAGCCAATCCTGGCGGGAGGGGTGGAATGAGCAGTTCTTC.

This clonotype was seen repeatedly, ten times or more. This rearrangement joins TRBV20-1 to TRBJ1-6, with a tentative D call TRBD1 (5 bases). Germline-derived CDR1 and CDR2 are DFQATT and SNEGSKA (reference sequence). The CDR3 runs 12 residues. V was shortened by 6 bases and J by 7 bases, with 10 bases between the two germline ends. CDR3 protein: CSAWDPNSPLHF. CDR3 coding DNA: TGCAGTGCCTGGGACCCCAATTCACCCCTCCACTTT.

This clonotype was observed many times. The chain has TRBV10-3 and TRBJ2-1; possibly TRBD2 for D (6 bases). CDR1 ENHRY and CDR2 SYGVKD come from the germline V gene. Trimming took 8 bases from V and 9 from J, leaving 20 bases between them. CDR3 size: 14 residues. CDR3 coding DNA: TGTGCCATCGGGGAGAGGGAGGAAGGCGTTGAGCAGTTCTTC. Its translation: CAIGEREEGVEQFF.

This clonotype was picked up a small number of times. This chain uses TRBV24-1 with TRBJ2-5; 14 nucleotides agree with TRBD2. Trimming took 12 bases from V and 5 from J; bases not matched to a gene: 13. The CDR3 contains 16 residues. Germline V gene data show CDR1 as KGHDR and CDR2 as SFDVKD. CDR3 in amino acids: CASGTSGSFGLETQYF. CDR3 DNA: TGTGCCTCCGGGACTAGCGGGAGTTTTGGTCTGGAGACCCAGTACTTC.

This clonotype was picked up a small number of times. The chain employs TRBV5-1 and TRBJ1-5, with D tentatively TRBD1 (6 bases). This CDR3 spans 15 amino acids. V lost 3 bases to trimming and J lost 0 bases, with 10 bases between them. CDR1 and CDR2 (germline): SGHRS, YFSETQ. The CDR3: CASSWGDNSNQPQHF. Here the CDR3 DNA reads TGCGCCAGCAGCTGGGGGGACAATAGCAATCAGCCCCAGCATTTT. Complete variable domain (other parts from reference TRBV5-1 and TRBJ1-5): KAGVTQTPRYLIKTRGQQVTLSCSPISGHRSVSWYQQTPGQGLQFLFEYFSETQRNKGNFPGRFSGRQFSNSRSEMNVSTLELGDSALYLCASSWGDNSNQPQHFGDGTRLSIL.

This clonotype was seen repeatedly, ten times or more. This rearrangement joins TRBV6-4 to TRBJ2-1; the match to TRBD2 covers 9 bases. Germline CDR1 and CDR2: MRHNA and SNTAGT. This CDR3 has 15 residues. J gave up 4 bases and V 2 bases, and 3 bases lay outside the gene matches. Here the CDR3 reads CASSDRLAGYNEQFF. The CDR3 region has the DNA TGTGCCAGCAGTGACCGCCTAGCGGGATACAATGAGCAGTTCTTC.

The rearrangement joins TRBV15 to TRBJ2-1; weak D call: TRBD2 (5 bases). Germline V gene data show CDR1 as LNHNV and CDR2 as YYDKDF (reference sequence). This CDR3 is built from 15 residues. The germline V and J ends were trimmed by 3 bases and 0 bases, with 9 bases remaining between them. The chain's CDR3 is CATSRDSSSYNEQFF. The CDR3 nucleotides are TGTGCCACCAGCAGGGACTCAAGCTCCTACAATGAGCAGTTCTTC.

The V call is TRBV20-1, the J call TRBJ1-6; TRBD1 agrees at 11 bases. This CDR3 contains 15 residues. The trim removed 4 bases at V and 2 bases at J, leaving 1 base unmatched. Germline lookup yields CDR1 DFQATT and CDR2 SNEGSKA (reference sequence). CDR3 coding DNA: TGCAGTGCTACGGGACAGGGGGCCTATAATTCACCCCTCCACTTT. This sequence encodes CSATGQGAYNSPLHF.

Many counts were recorded for this clonotype. The V gene is TRBV20-1, the J gene TRBJ2-3; TRBD2 agrees at 11 bases. Per the germline V gene, CDR1 is DFQATT and CDR2 is SNEGSKA (reference sequence). Unmatched junction bases numbered 8, after V lost 4 bases and J lost 2 bases. The CDR3 spans 16 residues. In DNA, the CDR3 is TGCAGTGCTACCATTATAGCGGGAGGGCTCACAGATACGCAGTATTTT. Amino acids: CSATIIAGGLTDTQYF.

The rearrangement joins TRBV4-1 to TRBJ2-1; the D gene is possibly TRBD1 (6 bases). Germline lookup yields CDR1 MGHRA and CDR2 YSYEKL. This CDR3 contains 16 residues. Trimming left V 0 bases short and J 8 bases short, with 17 bases between. The CDR3 sequence is CASSQEGGGRGDEQFF. The CDR3, as DNA: TGCGCCAGCAGCCAAGAAGGGGGTGGCAGGGGCGATGAGCAGTTCTTC.

The sample holds many counts of this clonotype. The chain links TRBV27 to TRBJ2-1, with TRBD1 matching over 7 bases. CDR3 size: 14 residues. V lost 6 bases and J lost 7; bases outside the gene matches: 9. Germline V gives CDR1 MNHEY, CDR2 SMNVEV (reference sequence). The CDR3 nucleotides are TGTGCCAGCAGCCAAACCGTGACAGGGAATGAGCAGTTCTTC. Encoded protein: CASSQTVTGNEQFF.